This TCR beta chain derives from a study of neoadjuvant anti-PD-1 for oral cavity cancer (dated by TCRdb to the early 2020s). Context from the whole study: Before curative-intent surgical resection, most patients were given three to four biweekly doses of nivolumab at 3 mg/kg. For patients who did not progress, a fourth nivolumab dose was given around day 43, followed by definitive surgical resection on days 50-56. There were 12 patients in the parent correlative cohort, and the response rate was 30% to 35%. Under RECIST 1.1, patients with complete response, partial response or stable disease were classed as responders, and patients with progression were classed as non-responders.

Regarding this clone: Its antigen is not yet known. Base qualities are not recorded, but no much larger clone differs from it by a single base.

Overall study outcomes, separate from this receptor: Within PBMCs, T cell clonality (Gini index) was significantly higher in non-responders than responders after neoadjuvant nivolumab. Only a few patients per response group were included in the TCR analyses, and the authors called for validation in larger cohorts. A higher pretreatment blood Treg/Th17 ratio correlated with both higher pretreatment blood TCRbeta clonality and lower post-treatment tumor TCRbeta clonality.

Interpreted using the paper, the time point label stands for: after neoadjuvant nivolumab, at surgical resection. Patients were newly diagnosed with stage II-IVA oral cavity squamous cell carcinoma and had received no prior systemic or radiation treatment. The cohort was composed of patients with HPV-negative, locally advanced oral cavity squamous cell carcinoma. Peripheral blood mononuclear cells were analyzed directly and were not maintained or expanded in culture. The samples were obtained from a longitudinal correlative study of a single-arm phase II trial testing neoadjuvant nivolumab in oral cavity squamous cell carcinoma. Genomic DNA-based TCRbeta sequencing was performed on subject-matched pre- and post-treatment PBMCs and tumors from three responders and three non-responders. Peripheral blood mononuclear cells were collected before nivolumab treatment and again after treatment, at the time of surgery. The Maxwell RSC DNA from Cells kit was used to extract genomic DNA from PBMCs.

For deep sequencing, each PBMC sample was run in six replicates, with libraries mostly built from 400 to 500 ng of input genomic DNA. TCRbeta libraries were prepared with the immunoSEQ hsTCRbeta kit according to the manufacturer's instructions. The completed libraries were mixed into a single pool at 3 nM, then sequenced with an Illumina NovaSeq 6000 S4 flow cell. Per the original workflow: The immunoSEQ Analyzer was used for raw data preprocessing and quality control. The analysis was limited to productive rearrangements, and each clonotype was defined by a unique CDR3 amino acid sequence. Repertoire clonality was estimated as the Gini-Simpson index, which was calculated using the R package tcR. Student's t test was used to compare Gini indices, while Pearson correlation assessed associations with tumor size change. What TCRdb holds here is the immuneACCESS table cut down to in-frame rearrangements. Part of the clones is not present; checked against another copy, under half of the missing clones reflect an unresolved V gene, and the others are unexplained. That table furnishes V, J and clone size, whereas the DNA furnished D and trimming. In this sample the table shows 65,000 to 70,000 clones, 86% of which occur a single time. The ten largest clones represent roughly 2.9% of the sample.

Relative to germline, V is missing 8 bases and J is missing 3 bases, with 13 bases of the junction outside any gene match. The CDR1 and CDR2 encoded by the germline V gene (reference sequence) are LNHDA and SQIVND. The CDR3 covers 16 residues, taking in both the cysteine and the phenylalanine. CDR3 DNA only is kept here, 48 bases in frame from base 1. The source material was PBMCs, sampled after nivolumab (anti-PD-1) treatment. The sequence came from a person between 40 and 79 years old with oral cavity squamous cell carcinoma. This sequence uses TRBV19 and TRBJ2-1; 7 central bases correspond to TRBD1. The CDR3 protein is CASVQRGQGSYNEQFF. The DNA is TGTGCCAGTGTGCAGAGGGGGCAGGGCAGCTACAATGAGCAGTTCTTC.